One sample yielded the 28 T cell receptor beta chains listed below, sequenced in a study of blood T cell repertoires in COVID-19. Sequenced by immunoSEQ multiplex PCR; TCRdb stores in-frame clones only, minus some. The sample holds roughly 130,000 clones; approximately 90% are singletons and the top ten take 2.5% to 3%. Sequenced material: peripheral blood. These receptors all stem from a human donor with COVID-19, enrolled during active disease. The donor label of this sample is uncertain.

The chain joins TRBV5-1 to TRBJ2-7, with D possibly matching TRBD2 (6 bases). Germline V gene data show CDR1 as SGHRS and CDR2 as YFSETQ. The V gene lost 4 bases and the J gene lost 5 bases, with 16 bases spanning the gap. The CDR3 consists of 14 residues. Here the CDR3 DNA reads TGCGCCAGCAGCGGGGGATCGTGGAGGGACGAGCAGTACTTC. The encoded protein is CASSGGSWRDEQYF.

The chain combines TRBV3-1 (or the pseudogene TRBV3-2) with TRBJ2-3, with D possibly being TRBD1 (6 bases). Germline V CDR1 and CDR2: LGHDT, YNNKEL (reference sequence). Trimming took 4 bases from V and 2 from J, leaving 10 bases between them. The CDR3 is 14 amino acids. The CDR3: CASSPGQSTDTQYF. The CDR3 region has the DNA TGTGCCAGCAGCCCTGGACAGTCCACAGATACGCAGTATTTT.

The CDR3 is CASSPVAGPSYEQYF. CDR3 nucleotide sequence: TGTGCCAGCTCACCAGTAGCGGGGCCCTCCTACGAGCAGTACTTC. The chain is built from TRBV18 and TRBJ2-7; TRBD2 matches at 8 bases. V was pared by 2 bases and J by 0 bases, with 3 bases of the junction left unmatched. CDR1 and CDR2 from the germline V gene are KGHSH and LQKENI. The CDR3 is 15 residues long. Full variable domain (rest looked up from reference TRBV18 and TRBJ2-7): NAGVMQNPRHLVRRRGQEARLRCSPMKGHSHVYWYRQLPEEGLKFMVYLQKENIIDESGMPKERFSAEFPKEGPSILRIQQVVRGDSAAYFCASSPVAGPSYEQYFGPGTRLTVT.

This chain links TRBV14 with TRBJ1-2; the D gene is possibly TRBD1 (6 bases). The CDR3 sequence is 15 residues long. Germline CDR1 SGHDN, CDR2 FVKESK. V was trimmed by 0 bases and J by 7 bases, leaving 15 bases between them. CDR3 sequence reads: CASSQERRGVSGYTF. As DNA, the CDR3 is TGTGCCAGCAGCCAAGAACGCAGGGGAGTGAGTGGCTACACCTTC.

The V gene is TRBV28, the J gene TRBJ1-2, with D hard to call. Germline assignment: CDR1 MDHEN and CDR2 SYDVKM. With 7 bases removed from V and 4 bases from J, the gap between germline ends came to 13 bases. The CDR3 loop spans 13 amino acids. In DNA, the CDR3 is TGTGCCAGCAACGGAGGCCACATCTATGGCTACACCTTC. Its translation: CASNGGHIYGYTF.

This chain connects TRBV29-1 to TRBJ2-5, with TRBD2 identical over 10 bases. With 6 bases clipped from V and 5 bases from J, the junction kept 9 bases outside the gene matches. The germline V gene has CDR1 SQVTM and CDR2 ANQGSEA. The CDR3 length is 14 residues. CDR3 DNA sequence: TGCAGCGTCTCTAGCGGGGGTTGGGGGGAGACCCAGTACTTC. This sequence encodes CSVSSGGWGETQYF.

The J gene is TRBJ1-4, the V gene TRBV7-3; 10 positions agree with TRBD1. CDR1 SGHTA and CDR2 FQGTGA come from the germline V gene. V shed 10 bases, J shed 6 bases, and the junction held 5 bases outside the gene matches. The CDR3 length is 13 residues. Here the CDR3 DNA reads TGTGCCATCCTCGGACAGGGGGATGAAAAACTGTTTTTT. Protein product: CAILGQGDEKLFF.

This sequence joins TRBV30 and TRBJ1-6, with 8 bases lining up with TRBD1. V dropped 0 bases and J dropped 0; count of bases not matched to a gene: 10. Looked up from germline, CDR1 is GTSNPN and CDR2 is SVGIG (reference sequence). The CDR3 has 19 amino acids. For the CDR3, the DNA is TGTGCCTGGAGTGTACGAGGCAGGGGGCTTGGCTCCTATAATTCACCCCTCCACTTT. Encoded protein: CAWSVRGRGLGSYNSPLHF.

The J gene is TRBJ1-1, the V gene TRBV6-1; tentatively, D is TRBD1 (6 bases). Germline CDR1 is MNHNS and CDR2 is SASEGT. V was trimmed by 4 bases and J by 3 bases, leaving 18 bases between them. The CDR3 consists of 16 residues. The CDR3 loop is CASSGSYRVRHTEAFF. The DNA for the CDR3 is TGTGCCAGCAGTGGATCCTACAGGGTGAGACACACTGAAGCTTTCTTT.

DNA of the CDR3: TGTGCCAGCAGCGTAGAGGGGCTCCGCCTGGGCGAGCAGTACTTC. Amino acid sequence: CASSVEGLRLGEQYF. V and J are TRBV9 and TRBJ2-7, with D possibly matching TRBD1 (5 bases). Germline assignment: CDR1 SGDLS and CDR2 YYNGEE. V lost 0 bases to trimming and J lost 6 bases, with 16 bases between them. CDR3 length equals 15 residues.

The CDR3 nucleotides read TGTGCCAGCAGTCCTGGACTGTACACTGAAGCTTTCTTT. It encodes CASSPGLYTEAFF. The chain joins TRBV28 to TRBJ1-1; D gene unclear. Germline-derived CDR1 and CDR2 are MDHEN and SYDVKM. Trimming stripped 5 bases from V and 3 bases from J, with 10 bases between. This CDR3 comprises 13 residues.

The chain couples TRBV7-3 to TRBJ2-1, with TRBD1 identical over 7 bases. CDR3 length equals 16 residues. With V trimmed by 5 bases and J by 4 bases, 11 bases remained unmatched. CDR1 and CDR2 from the germline V gene are SGHTA and FQGTGA. The CDR3 here is CASSMNRGASYNEQFF. The CDR3 DNA is TGTGCCAGCAGCATGAACAGGGGTGCCAGTTACAATGAGCAGTTCTTC.

The sample holds one count of this clone. The chain has TRBV5-1 and TRBJ2-5; 11 bases are shared with TRBD2. CDR3 size: 18 residues. Unmatched junction bases numbered 9, after V lost 0 bases and J lost 2 bases. CDR1 SGHRS and CDR2 YFSETQ come from the germline V gene. The DNA for the CDR3 is TGCGCCAGCAGCTTGGGAGGAACTAGCGGGGGTCGACAAGAGACCCAGTACTTC. This codes for CASSLGGTSGGRQETQYF.

V and J are TRBV4-2 and TRBJ2-5, with TRBD2 as a possible D gene (5 bases). Trimming stripped 1 base from V and 6 bases from J, with 15 bases between. This CDR3 region has 15 residues. CDR1 is LGHNA and CDR2 is YNFKEQ in the germline V gene. The CDR3, as DNA: TGTGCCAGCAGCCAAGTAACATCGGGGAGAAAGACCCAGTACTTC. Amino acids: CASSQVTSGRKTQYF.

V gene TRBV3-1 (or the pseudogene TRBV3-2) combines with J gene TRBJ1-6; D might be TRBD1 (6 bases). The CDR3 totals 18 residues. CDR1 and CDR2 (germline): LGHDT, YNNKEL (reference sequence). V lost 4 bases to trimming and J lost 7 bases, with 23 bases between them. This CDR3 reads CASSPGRGADLGNSPLHF. The CDR3 DNA reads as TGTGCCAGCAGCCCCGGCCGGGGGGCAGACCTTGGAAATTCACCCCTCCACTTT.

V is TRBV6-5 and J is TRBJ2-7; D gene unclear. CDR3 length equals 16 residues. Per the germline V gene, CDR1 is MNHEY and CDR2 is SVGAGI. Trimming shortened V by 0 bases and J by 5 bases, and 17 bases separated the two germline ends. The CDR3 nucleotides are TGTGCCAGCAGTTACTCCAGTTCTGCTTTCAATGACGAGCAGTACTTC. Protein: CASSYSSSAFNDEQYF.

V gene TRBV10-1 combines with J gene TRBJ2-1, with 9 bases that match TRBD1. V was pared by 3 bases and J by 8 bases, with 8 bases of the junction left unmatched. The CDR3 runs to 15 residues. Germline CDR1 and CDR2: WNHNN and SYGVQD (reference sequence). The CDR3 here is CASSDSRDRVDEQFF. CDR3 DNA: TGCGCCAGCAGTGATTCCCGGGACAGGGTTGATGAGCAGTTCTTC.

This rearrangement joins TRBV5-4 to TRBJ1-2, with D perhaps matching TRBD1 (5 bases). Germline V gives CDR1 SGHNT, CDR2 YYREEE (reference sequence). The CDR3 has 14 amino acids. Deletions cut 3 bases from V and 4 bases from J, with 13 bases between. The CDR3 here is CASSSPTDSYGYTF. The CDR3 bases are TGTGCCAGCAGCTCACCAACCGACAGCTATGGCTACACCTTC.

The rearrangement uses TRBV4-1 and TRBJ2-7; tentatively, D is TRBD1 (6 bases). V was cut by 0 bases and J by 5 bases, with 14 bases left in between. The length of the CDR3 is 15 residues. The germline V gene has CDR1 MGHRA and CDR2 YSYEKL. Written as DNA, the CDR3 is TGCGCCAGCAGCCAAGATCTAGGAGACAGGAACGAGCAGTACTTC. Residues: CASSQDLGDRNEQYF.

The V and J genes are TRBV18 and TRBJ2-3, with 8 bases identical to TRBD2. The CDR3 is 15 amino acids. Unmatched junction bases numbered 8, after V lost 4 bases and J lost 5 bases. CDR1 and CDR2 (germline): KGHSH, LQKENI. CDR3 protein: CASSLGGERGDTQYF. Written as DNA, the CDR3 is TGTGCCAGCTCACTCGGGGGGGAGCGCGGAGATACGCAGTATTTT.

The chain combines TRBV5-1 with TRBJ1-1, with D perhaps TRBD1 (6 bases). Per the germline V gene, CDR1 is SGHRS and CDR2 is YFSETQ. This CDR3 has 14 residues. With 4 bases removed from V and 1 base from J, the gap between germline ends came to 11 bases. In DNA, the CDR3 is TGCGCCAGCAGCCAGGACAGCTGGAACACTGAAGCTTTCTTT. This gives the protein CASSQDSWNTEAFF.

The V gene is TRBV3-1 (or the pseudogene TRBV3-2), the J gene TRBJ2-1, with 13 bases fitting TRBD2. The V gene's germline CDR1 is LGHDT and CDR2 YNNKEL (reference sequence). The V gene end was trimmed by 0 bases and the J gene end by 4 bases; junction bases not matched to a gene: 3. The CDR3 has 17 residues. As DNA, the CDR3 is TGTGCCAGCAGCCAAGATACTAGCGGGGGGGTATACAATGAGCAGTTCTTC. It is translated as CASSQDTSGGVYNEQFF.

This chain links TRBV9 with TRBJ1-6, with 8 bases matching TRBD1. J lost 4 bases, V lost 0 bases, and 3 bases had no gene match. Germline CDR1 and CDR2: SGDLS and YYNGEE. The CDR3 length is 16 residues. Here the CDR3 DNA reads TGTGCCAGCAGCGTAGGGCGGGACAGGTATAATTCACCCCTCCACTTT. It encodes CASSVGRDRYNSPLHF.

V usage is TRBV7-9 and J usage is TRBJ2-5, with TRBD2 identical over 12 bases. Per germline, CDR1 SEHNR and CDR2 FQNEAQ (reference sequence). V was clipped by 5 bases and J by 9 bases; unmatched bases: 10. This CDR3 is built from 15 residues. The DNA for the CDR3 is TGTGCCAGCAGCATCCTTGGTACTAGCGGGGGGTCCCAGTACTTC. Translating it yields CASSILGTSGGSQYF.

The CDR3 DNA reads as TGTGCCAGCAGTTACGTAGGACAGGGTACGGAGTCACCCCTCCACTTT. Translation gives CASSYVGQGTESPLHF. The V call is TRBV6-5, the J call TRBJ1-6; 8 bases match TRBD1. J lost 10 bases, V lost 2 bases, and 10 bases had no gene match. This CDR3 contains 16 residues. The germline V gene encodes CDR1 MNHEY and CDR2 SVGAGI.

V usage is TRBV9 and J usage is TRBJ2-7, with D possibly matching TRBD1 (5 bases). V was pared by 3 bases and J by 2 bases, with 18 bases between. The CDR3 length is 16 residues. CDR1 and CDR2 from the germline V gene are SGDLS and YYNGEE. The CDR3 DNA reads as TGTGCCAGCAGCGCGGCCCCCTGGCAGGGCACCTACGAGCAGTACTTC. Translated, it gives CASSAAPWQGTYEQYF.

The V call is TRBV6-1, the J call TRBJ1-4; 10 bases agree with TRBD1. Germline CDR1 is MNHNS and CDR2 is SASEGT. The CDR3 sequence is 16 residues long. Germline trimming cut 4 bases from V and 5 bases from J; bases unmatched to any gene: 7. CDR3 DNA sequence: TGTGCCAGCAGTGCAGGCCCGGGACAGGGGAATGAAAAACTGTTTTTT. Amino acids: CASSAGPGQGNEKLFF.

This chain links TRBV19 with TRBJ1-6; 9 positions agree with TRBD1. Germline V gene data show CDR1 as LNHDA and CDR2 as SQIVND (reference sequence). V dropped 3 bases and J dropped 4; count of bases not matched to a gene: 4. This CDR3 is 16 amino acids long. In nucleotides, the CDR3 is TGTGCCAGTAGTATCGCGGGACAGGGTTATAATTCACCCCTCCACTTT. It yields the protein CASSIAGQGYNSPLHF.